This T cell receptor beta chain is drawn from a study of long-term antiretroviral therapy in people with HIV. Overall study context: There is a gap of about a decade between the earliest samples and the later 2015 immediate-ART recommendation.

Worth noting for this clone: Its antigen is not known.

Sequencing relied on immunoSEQ assay v3.0, run at survey level. Profiling relied on immunoSEQ multiplex PCR, and the TCRdb table lists in-frame clones only, not all of them. The table includes tens of thousands of clones, 80% to 85% detected once. CDR3 length equals 18 residues. Per germline, CDR1 SGHVS and CDR2 FQNEAQ. The V and J ends lost 5 bases and 4 bases, in that order; junction bases with no gene match: 17. Study-wide results and limits: Pre-ART expanded TRB clones stayed dominant throughout, though often decreasing after ART. CDR3 lengths in HIV samples spanned a narrower range than controls.

At minimum, one pre-ART and two post-ART PBMC samples were obtained from each donor. The sequence came from a man aged 18 to 35 with HIV. The gene calls are TRBV7-8 and TRBJ2-7; 10 nucleotides align to TRBD2. The sequencing used unsorted PBMCs, collected 1.5 years after starting antiretroviral therapy. CDR3 in DNA: TGTGCCAGCAGCCCTGAACCTAGCGGGAGTAAGTTACGTTACGAGCAGTACTTC. As protein: CASSPEPSGSKLRYEQYF. Full variable domain (rest looked up from reference TRBV7-8 and TRBJ2-7): GAGVSQSPRYKVAKRGQDVALRCDPISGHVSLFWYQQALGQGPEFLTYFQNEAQLDKSGLPSDRFFAERPEGSVSTLKIQRTQQEDSAVYLCASSPEPSGSKLRYEQYFGPGTRLTVT.